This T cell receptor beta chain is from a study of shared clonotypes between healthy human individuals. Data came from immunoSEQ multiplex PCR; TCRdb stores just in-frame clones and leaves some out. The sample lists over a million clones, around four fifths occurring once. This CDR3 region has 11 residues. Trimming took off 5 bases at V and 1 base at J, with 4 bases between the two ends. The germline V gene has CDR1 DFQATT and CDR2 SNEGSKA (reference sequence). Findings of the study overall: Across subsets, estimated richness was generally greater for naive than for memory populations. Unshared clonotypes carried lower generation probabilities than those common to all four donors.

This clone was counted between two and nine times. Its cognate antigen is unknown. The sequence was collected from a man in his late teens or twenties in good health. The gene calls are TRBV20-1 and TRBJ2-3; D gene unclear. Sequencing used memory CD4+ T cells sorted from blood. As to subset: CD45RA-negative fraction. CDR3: CSAARTDTQYF. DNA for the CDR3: TGCAGTGCTGCCCGCACAGATACGCAGTATTTT.